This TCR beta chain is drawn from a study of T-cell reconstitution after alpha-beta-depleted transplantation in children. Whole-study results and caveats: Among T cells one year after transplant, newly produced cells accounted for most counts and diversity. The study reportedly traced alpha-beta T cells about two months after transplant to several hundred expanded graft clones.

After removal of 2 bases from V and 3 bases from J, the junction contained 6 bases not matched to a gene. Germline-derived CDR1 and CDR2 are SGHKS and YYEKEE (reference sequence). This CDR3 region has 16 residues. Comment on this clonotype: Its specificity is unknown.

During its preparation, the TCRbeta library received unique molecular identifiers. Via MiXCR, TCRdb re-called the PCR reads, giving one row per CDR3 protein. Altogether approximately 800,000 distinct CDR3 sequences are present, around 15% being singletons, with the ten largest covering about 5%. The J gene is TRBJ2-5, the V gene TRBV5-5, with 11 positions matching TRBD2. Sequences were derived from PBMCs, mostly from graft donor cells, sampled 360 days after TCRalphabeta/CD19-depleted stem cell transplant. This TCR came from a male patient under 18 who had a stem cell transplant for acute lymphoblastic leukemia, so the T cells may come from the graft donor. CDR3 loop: CASSFWGLAAEETQYF. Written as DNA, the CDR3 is TGTGCCAGCAGCTTCTGGGGACTAGCGGCGGAAGAGACCCAGTACTTC.